This TCR beta chain derives from a study of blood T cell repertoires in COVID-19. As for the study in general: Material from acute and convalescent COVID-19 was sourced from the United States, Italy and Spain. The cDNA or gDNA used as material had been derived from T cells, B-cell-depleted T cells, or PBMCs.

This clone has just a few counts. Study processing details: Nucleated cell counts were estimated from reference gene primer amplification. The repertoire was sequenced with immunoSEQ multiplex PCR; TCRdb's copy has only in-frame clones and lacks some. V and J calls and clone size are as listed in that table; D and trimming were resolved from the DNA. The sample yields about 170,000 clones, around four fifths seen once. After removal of 4 bases from V and 9 bases from J, the junction contained 7 bases not matched to a gene. The CDR3 sequence is 13 residues long. The germline CDR1 and CDR2 sequences are SGHNT and YYREEE (reference sequence).

The chain couples TRBV5-4 to TRBJ2-7, with 10 bases matching TRBD1. The sample was peripheral blood. The TCR comes from a woman of 80 years or more with COVID-19, enrolled during active disease. The CDR3 nucleotides read TGTGCCAGCAGCCCCGGGACAGGGGATTGGCAGTACTTC. It yields the protein CASSPGTGDWQYF.